These 25 T cell receptor beta chains came from one sample sequenced in a study of cytomegalovirus exposure and HLA in healthy donors. It was with 60 Vbeta and 13 Jbeta primers that the PCR ran. This table comes from immunoSEQ multiplex PCR, and its TCRdb copy is limited to in-frame clones, with some not included. Of some 250,000 clones listed, 81% are singletons. The sequenced sample was PBMCs. The receptors stem from a woman in her sixties in good health and CMV-seropositive.

This clone occurred once. The CDR3 DNA reads TGTGCCAGCAGCCACCGGGAATACAATGAGCAGTTCTTC. Translation: CASSHREYNEQFF. J is TRBJ2-1 and V is TRBV5-4, with D perhaps matching TRBD2 (5 bases). Trimming shortened V by 4 bases and J by 4 bases, and 9 bases separated the two germline ends. Germline V lookup: CDR1 SGHNT, CDR2 YYREEE (reference sequence). The CDR3 contains 13 residues. The variable domain in full, completed from reference TRBV5-4 and TRBJ2-1, reads ETGVTQSPTHLIKTRGQQVTLRCSSQSGHNTVSWYQQALGQGPQFIFQYYREEENGRGNFPPRFSGLQFPNYSSELNVNALELDDSALYLCASSHREYNEQFFGPGTRLTVL.

This sequence joins TRBV14 and TRBJ2-1; 7 bases agree with TRBD2. Germline loops: CDR1 SGHDN, CDR2 FVKESK. This CDR3 spans 14 amino acids. The V gene end was trimmed by 4 bases and the J gene end by 6 bases; junction bases not matched to a gene: 6. This chain's CDR3 is CASSPTGRPNEQFF. The CDR3 nucleotides are TGTGCCAGCAGCCCAACCGGGAGGCCCAATGAGCAGTTCTTC.

V gene TRBV5-6 combines with J gene TRBJ1-6; TRBD1 agrees at 7 bases. V was pared by 6 bases and J by 1 base, with 1 base of the junction left unmatched. The CDR3 length is 14 residues. The germline gives CDR1 SGHDT, CDR2 YYEEEE. This CDR3 reads CASTRGSYNSPLHF. In DNA form, the CDR3 reads TGTGCCAGCACCAGGGGGTCCTATAATTCACCCCTCCACTTT.

The rearrangement uses TRBV4-1 and TRBJ2-7; possibly TRBD1 for D (6 bases). CDR1 and CDR2 from the germline V gene are MGHRA and YSYEKL. The CDR3 covers 16 residues. Trimming took 3 bases from V and 4 from J, leaving 19 bases between them. The CDR3 DNA reads as TGCGCCAGCAGCCAGGCAAAAAAGGGGGTTTCGTACGAGCAGTACTTC. This codes for CASSQAKKGVSYEQYF.

The rearrangement uses TRBV27 and TRBJ1-5; D remains ambiguous. This CDR3 is 14 amino acids long. V was shortened by 2 bases and J by 2 bases, with 7 bases between the two germline ends. CDR1 MNHEY and CDR2 SMNVEV come from the germline V gene (reference sequence). CDR3 DNA sequence: TGTGCCAGCAGTTTAATGTCAGGCAATCAGCCCCAGCATTTT. It translates to CASSLMSGNQPQHF.

The rearrangement uses TRBV6-5 and TRBJ1-1; 8 positions agree with TRBD1. The CDR3 runs 12 residues. The germline V gene encodes CDR1 MNHEY and CDR2 SVGAGI. Losses at the gene ends were 8 bases for V and 13 bases for J; bases not matched to a gene: 12. CDR3 sequence reads: CASSPRTGSVFF. In nucleotides, the CDR3 is TGTGCCAGCTCCCCCCGGACAGGGTCTGTTTTCTTT.

The rearrangement links TRBV6-1 to TRBJ2-1, with TRBD2 matching 10 bases. Losses at the gene ends were 11 bases for V and 4 bases for J; bases not matched to a gene: 5. The germline V gene has CDR1 MNHNS and CDR2 SASEGT. There are 13 residues in the CDR3. CDR3 coding DNA: TGTGCCGGGAGGACTAGCGGATACAATGAGCAGTTCTTC. Translated, it gives CAGRTSGYNEQFF.

The chain has TRBV4-1 and TRBJ2-3; tentative D call: TRBD1 (5 bases). The CDR3 sequence is 19 residues long. The germline V gene has CDR1 MGHRA and CDR2 YSYEKL. Between the trimmed V and J ends, which lost 1 base and 1 base, there was a span of 21 bases. This CDR3 is CASSQVLGLWGRRTDTQYF. CDR3 in DNA: TGCGCCAGCAGCCAAGTTTTAGGGTTGTGGGGCCGGCGCACAGATACGCAGTATTTT.

The V call is TRBV10-3, the J call TRBJ1-5; 8 bases are shared with TRBD1. CDR1 is ENHRY, CDR2 SYGVKD, per germline. Trimming cost V 0 bases and J 9 bases; bases outside gene matches: 4. The CDR3 length is 14 residues. In DNA, the CDR3 is TGTGCCATCAGTGAGTCGGACAGGGCAAGGCCCCAGCATTTT. The encoded protein is CAISESDRARPQHF.

CDR3 sequence (DNA): TGTGCCAGCAGTCACGGACTAGGGTCCGGGGAGCTGTTTTTT. This translates into CASSHGLGSGELFF. The chain combines TRBV7-3 with TRBJ2-2, with 7 positions matching TRBD2. This CDR3 comprises 14 residues. The ends lost 6 bases at V and 6 bases at J; junction bases unmatched: 7. The V gene's germline CDR1 is SGHTA and CDR2 FQGTGA.

This chain joins TRBV5-1 and TRBJ1-1, with 8 nucleotides matching TRBD1. CDR3 size: 21 residues. Germline assignment: CDR1 SGHRS and CDR2 YFSETQ. The V and J ends lost 5 bases and 0 bases, in that order; junction bases with no gene match: 24. The CDR3 loop is CASSYTSGRGTGRILNTEAFF. The CDR3, as DNA: TGCGCCAGCAGTTATACTAGCGGGCGCGGGACAGGACGGATCTTGAACACTGAAGCTTTCTTT.

The rearrangement uses TRBV5-1 and TRBJ2-1; 9 nucleotides line up with TRBD2. The CDR3 extends over 15 amino acids. Germline CDR1 reads SGHRS; CDR2 reads YFSETQ. V dropped 5 bases and J dropped 6; count of bases not matched to a gene: 9. The CDR3: CASRLIAGEFNEQFF. In DNA, the CDR3 is TGCGCCAGCAGGTTAATAGCGGGAGAATTCAATGAGCAGTTCTTC.

This sequence joins TRBV28 and TRBJ1-2; 8 nucleotides align to TRBD1. The CDR3 is 16 amino acids. From germline, CDR1 is MDHEN and CDR2 SYDVKM. V shed 4 bases, J shed 4 bases, and the junction held 11 bases outside the gene matches. DNA of the CDR3: TGTGCCAGCAGTTACCTCATGCCAGGGGGCGGCTATGGCTACACCTTC. This translates into CASSYLMPGGGYGYTF.

This sequence joins TRBV9 and TRBJ2-5; 13 bases align to TRBD2. V gave up 0 bases and J gave up 5 bases; unmatched junction bases: 7. The CDR3 runs 17 residues. CDR1 and CDR2 (germline): SGDLS, YYNGEE. The CDR3 coding sequence is TGTGCCAGCAGCGTAGGTTGGACTAGCGGGAGAGGCGAGACCCAGTACTTC. Translated: CASSVGWTSGRGETQYF. Using reference TRBV9 and TRBJ2-5 for the parts outside the CDR3, the full variable domain is DSGVTQTPKHLITATGQRVTLRCSPRSGDLSVYWYQQSLDQGLQFLIQYYNGEERAKGNILERFSAQQFPDLHSELNLSSLELGDSALYFCASSVGWTSGRGETQYFGPGTRLLVL.

This clone was recorded once. The CDR3 DNA is TGTGCCAGCACCCCAGACGGGTCGAGGATGCCTGGCTACACCTTC. Its translation is CASTPDGSRMPGYTF. The chain carries TRBV28 and TRBJ1-2, with D uncertain. V was pared by 7 bases and J by 7 bases, with 22 bases between. CDR3 length: 15 amino acids. Germline lookup yields CDR1 MDHEN and CDR2 SYDVKM.

The rearrangement joins TRBV5-1 to TRBJ2-1; 9 bases agree with TRBD2. CDR3 length: 14 amino acids. Trimming at V came to 5 bases and at J to 7 bases, leaving 7 bases not matched to a gene. Germline loops: CDR1 SGHRS, CDR2 YFSETQ. CDR3 in amino acids: CASRENSGSNEQFF. The CDR3 DNA follows: TGCGCCAGCAGGGAGAATAGCGGGAGTAATGAGCAGTTCTTC.

Here the CDR3 reads CASSLSRVSGNTIYF. Written as DNA, the CDR3 is TGTGCCAGCAGCTTATCCCGGGTCTCTGGAAACACCATATATTTT. This chain links TRBV7-9 with TRBJ1-3, with unresolved D. Germline values: CDR1 SEHNR, CDR2 FQNEAQ (reference sequence). Trimming took 2 bases from V and 0 from J, leaving 8 bases between them. The CDR3 is made up of 15 amino acids.

The chain is built from TRBV28 and TRBJ2-7; D gene unclear. This CDR3 is 12 amino acids long. Trimming cost V 5 bases and J 6 bases, with 11 bases left between them. The germline CDR1 and CDR2 sequences are MDHEN and SYDVKM. The CDR3 nucleotides are TGTGCCAGCAGTGCCCCAGGTGCCGAGCAGTACTTC. Translating gives CASSAPGAEQYF.

This sequence joins TRBV6-1 and TRBJ2-1; TRBD1 matches at 11 bases. Germline assignment: CDR1 MNHNS and CDR2 SASEGT. V was pared by 6 bases and J by 6 bases, with 4 bases of the junction left unmatched. CDR3 size: 14 residues. CDR3 nucleotides: TGTGCCAGCAGGTGGGGGACAGGGGGCAATGAGCAGTTCTTC. This sequence encodes CASRWGTGGNEQFF.

The J gene is TRBJ2-7, the V gene TRBV6-5, with D tentatively TRBD2 (6 bases). The germline CDR1 and CDR2 sequences are MNHEY and SVGAGI. V lost 6 bases, J lost 7 bases, and 10 bases lay in between. This CDR3 comprises 11 residues. The CDR3 loop is CASREGREQYF. Written as DNA, the CDR3 is TGTGCCAGCAGGGAGGGAAGGGAGCAGTACTTC.

The rearrangement links TRBV2 to TRBJ1-5, with TRBD1 matching over 8 bases. This CDR3 is built from 14 residues. Germline V gene data show CDR1 as SNHLY and CDR2 as FYNNEI. The V gene end was trimmed by 7 bases and the J gene end by 5 bases; junction bases not matched to a gene: 7. This CDR3 reads CASNGQGFYQPQHF. CDR3 coding DNA: TGTGCCAGCAATGGACAGGGTTTTTATCAGCCCCAGCATTTT.

The chain uses TRBV9 and TRBJ1-2; no reliable D call. The CDR3 is 11 residues long. Germline values: CDR1 SGDLS, CDR2 YYNGEE. The V and J ends lost 3 bases and 2 bases respectively, with 2 bases between them. The DNA of the CDR3 is TGTGCCAGCAGCGCAAACTATGGCTACACCTTC. Its protein product is CASSANYGYTF.

The CDR3 DNA sequence: TGTGCCAGCAGCTTGGCCGGGAGGGGCCTTTACAGCAATGAGCAGTTCTTC. Its translation: CASSLAGRGLYSNEQFF. The J gene is TRBJ2-1, the V gene TRBV5-4, with TRBD2 identical over 8 bases. Germline V gene sequence: CDR1 SGHNT, CDR2 YYREEE (reference sequence). This CDR3 is 17 amino acids long. V lost 0 bases to trimming and J lost 6 bases; unmatched junction nucleotides: 11.

The chain recombines TRBV28 with TRBJ1-4; the D is unclear. V gave up 6 bases and J gave up 4 bases, with 12 bases separating them. Per germline, CDR1 MDHEN and CDR2 SYDVKM. The CDR3 is 14 amino acids. The CDR3, as DNA: TGTGCCAGCAGGCCCCCAGGTGGTAATGAAAAACTGTTTTTT. It yields the protein CASRPPGGNEKLFF.

This chain joins TRBV7-9 and TRBJ2-1; D might be TRBD1 (6 bases). Germline lookup yields CDR1 SEHNR and CDR2 FQNEAQ (reference sequence). Trimming removed 0 bases from V and 8 bases from J, with 11 bases in between. CDR3 length equals 14 residues. This chain's CDR3 is CASSLAEQGYEQFF. The CDR3 coding sequence is TGTGCCAGCAGCTTAGCGGAACAGGGTTATGAGCAGTTCTTC.